Reported below is one T cell receptor beta chain. Antigen: not known. This entry is derived from a study of vaccination and CD4 T cells after COVID-19. Looking at the study overall: Post-COVID draws came a median approximately 100 days after diagnosis (range 35 to 161). The cells in question were stimulated using overlapping spike peptides derived from SARS-CoV-2, HCoV-NL63, HCoV-OC43 and HCoV-229E.

Germline lookup yields CDR1 SNHLY and CDR2 FYNNEI. Trimming shortened V by 6 bases and J by 12 bases, and 21 bases separated the two germline ends. The CDR3 runs 15 residues. As for treatment: approximately nine-day PBMC culture with coronavirus spike peptide pools or control peptides (ViraFEST assay). With around 9.2 ug/ml peptide pools and roughly 9.4 IU/ml IL-2, PBMCs were cultured at 1.5 million to 2 million per well. Sequence data for DNA of cultured CD4+ T cells were generated by the Oncomine TCR Beta short-read assay. Genomic DNA extraction was carried out from cultured CD4+ T cells. One entry per CDR3 protein, called by TCRdb with MiXCR from the PCR reads. The data hold 20,000 or so distinct CDR3 sequences, with around 45% observed a single time.

Specimen: CD4+ T cells from blood, cultured in vitro. The rearrangement links TRBV2 to TRBJ1-6, with D possibly being TRBD1 (5 bases). This TCR came from a human donor who had recovered from COVID-19. CDR3 region: CASRERAGNGGPLHF. The CDR3 region has the DNA TGTGCCAGCAGGGAAAGGGCAGGGAACGGTGGACCCCTCCACTTT.